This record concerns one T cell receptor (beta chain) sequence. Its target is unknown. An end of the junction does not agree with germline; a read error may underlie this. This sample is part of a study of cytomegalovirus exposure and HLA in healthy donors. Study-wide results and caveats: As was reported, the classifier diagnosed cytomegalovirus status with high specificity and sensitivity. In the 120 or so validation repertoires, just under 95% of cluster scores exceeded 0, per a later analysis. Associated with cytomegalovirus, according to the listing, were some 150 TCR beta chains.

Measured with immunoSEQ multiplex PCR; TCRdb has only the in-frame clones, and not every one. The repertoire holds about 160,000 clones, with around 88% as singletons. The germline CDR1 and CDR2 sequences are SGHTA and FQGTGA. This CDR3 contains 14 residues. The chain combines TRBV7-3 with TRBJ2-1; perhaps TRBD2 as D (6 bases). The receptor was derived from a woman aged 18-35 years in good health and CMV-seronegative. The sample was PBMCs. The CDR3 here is CASSLRDSFNEQFF. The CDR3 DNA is TGTGCCAGCAGCTTGAGGGACTCCTTCAATGAGCAGTTCTTC.